Following are 30 T cell receptor beta chains from one sample sequenced in a study of cytomegalovirus exposure and HLA in healthy donors. PCR was performed using 60 Vbeta and 13 Jbeta primers. Clones were read by immunoSEQ multiplex PCR, and TCRdb kept only the in-frame ones, dropping some. The sample includes 110,000 to 150,000 clones, 80% of them seen just once. Sequenced: PBMCs. The receptors were sampled from a male donor in good health and CMV-seronegative.

This clone was observed a single time. V is TRBV2 and J is TRBJ1-6; perhaps TRBD1 as D (6 bases). With 5 bases removed from V and 7 bases from J, the gap between germline ends came to 15 bases. Germline V lookup: CDR1 SNHLY, CDR2 FYNNEI. The CDR3 has 15 residues. The CDR3 loop reads CASSSTGLRNSPLHF. In DNA form, the CDR3 reads TGTGCCAGCAGTTCCACAGGGCTGAGGAATTCACCCCTCCACTTT.

The chain uses TRBV19 and TRBJ2-1; 8 bases map to TRBD2. Germline CDR1 LNHDA, CDR2 SQIVND (reference sequence). V lost 3 bases and J lost 7; bases outside the gene matches: 11. The CDR3 loop spans 16 amino acids. The DNA of the CDR3 is TGTGCCAGTAGTATCGCGGGGGGTATAAATTTAAATGAGCAGTTCTTC. This gives the protein CASSIAGGINLNEQFF.

This chain joins TRBV9 and TRBJ1-1; possible D gene TRBD1, 6 bases. V was trimmed by 3 bases and J by 3 bases, leaving 12 bases between them. There are 14 residues in the CDR3. Germline V lookup: CDR1 SGDLS, CDR2 YYNGEE. The CDR3 here is CASSARDIHTEAFF. The DNA for the CDR3 is TGTGCCAGCAGCGCCCGGGACATCCACACTGAAGCTTTCTTT.

This clone was recorded once. The chain has TRBV7-8 and TRBJ2-3; D unclear. V lost 1 base and J lost 1, with 9 bases in between. Germline CDR1 is SGHVS and CDR2 is FQNEAQ. The CDR3 spans 15 residues. In DNA, the CDR3 is TGTGCCAGCAGCTTAGTCAGGTGGGGCACAGATACGCAGTATTTT. It encodes CASSLVRWGTDTQYF. The full variable domain, its missing parts supplied by reference TRBV7-8 and TRBJ2-3, is GAGVSQSPRYKVAKRGQDVALRCDPISGHVSLFWYQQALGQGPEFLTYFQNEAQLDKSGLPSDRFFAERPEGSVSTLKIQRTQQEDSAVYLCASSLVRWGTDTQYFGPGTRLTVL.

This clone was picked up a small number of times. The V gene is TRBV18, the J gene TRBJ2-7; 11 bases line up with TRBD1. V shed 3 bases and J 2 bases; nucleotides not matched to a gene: 3. The CDR3 covers 15 residues. Germline V gives CDR1 KGHSH, CDR2 LQKENI. The CDR3 spells CASSPGGQGAYEQYF. Here the CDR3 DNA reads TGTGCCAGCTCACCCGGGGGACAGGGGGCCTACGAGCAGTACTTC.

The rearrangement joins TRBV29-1 to TRBJ2-7, with 13 bases identical to TRBD2. The germline V gene has CDR1 SQVTM and CDR2 ANQGSEA. This CDR3 spans 15 amino acids. Trimming cost V 5 bases and J 3 bases; bases outside gene matches: 7. The CDR3 protein is CSVSLGLAGDYEQYF. The CDR3 nucleotides are TGCAGCGTTAGTCTTGGACTAGCGGGGGACTACGAGCAGTACTTC.

The CDR3 nucleotides read TGCGCCAGCAGCGCTATACAGGGTTCAGGCTACGAGCAGTACTTC. Its protein product is CASSAIQGSGYEQYF. This chain links TRBV5-1 with TRBJ2-7; D is possibly TRBD1 (6 bases). Trimming removed 4 bases at V and 3 bases at J, with 17 bases between. The germline V gene encodes CDR1 SGHRS and CDR2 YFSETQ. This CDR3 is built from 15 residues.

The rearrangement links TRBV4-1 to TRBJ2-3, with 12 bases identical to TRBD2. With V trimmed by 0 bases and J by 2 bases, 6 bases remained unmatched. The CDR3 has 18 amino acids. CDR1 and CDR2 from the germline V gene are MGHRA and YSYEKL. CDR3 protein: CASSQELGLAGVTDTQYF. DNA for the CDR3: TGCGCCAGCAGCCAAGAGCTGGGACTAGCGGGCGTCACAGATACGCAGTATTTT.

The chain carries TRBV7-2 and TRBJ1-5, with D possibly TRBD1 on 6 matching bases. Germline lookup yields CDR1 SGHTA and CDR2 FQGNSA. The ends were cut back, 5 bases at V and 3 bases at J, with 11 bases in the middle. The CDR3 totals 14 residues. CDR3 sequence reads: CASSLDRLNQPQHF. CDR3 nucleotides: TGTGCCAGCAGCCTTGACAGGCTCAATCAGCCCCAGCATTTT.

This clone was picked up one time. This chain connects TRBV7-2 to TRBJ1-2; TRBD1 aligns across 7 bases. This CDR3 region has 15 residues. V shed 9 bases, J shed 1 base, and the junction held 11 bases outside the gene matches. Germline assignment: CDR1 SGHTA and CDR2 FQGNSA. The CDR3 coding sequence is TGTGCCAGTCGACAGGGCCCTCTTAGTAACTATGGCTACACCTTC. It codes for CASRQGPLSNYGYTF.

The chain employs TRBV20-1 and TRBJ1-4; D unresolved. The length of the CDR3 is 11 residues. Germline CDR1 DFQATT, CDR2 SNEGSKA (reference sequence). V shed 3 bases and J shed 13 bases, with 12 bases lying between them. Here the CDR3 reads CSARRGTLLFF. CDR3 DNA sequence: TGCAGTGCTAGGCGGGGAACTCTACTGTTTTTT.

This rearrangement joins TRBV27 to TRBJ2-4, with D perhaps TRBD1 (6 bases). V gave up 6 bases and J gave up 0 bases, with 9 bases separating them. Looked up from germline, CDR1 is MNHEY and CDR2 is SMNVEV (reference sequence). The CDR3 extends over 14 amino acids. The CDR3 here is CASRGALAKNIQYF. The CDR3 bases are TGTGCCAGCAGGGGGGCTCTAGCCAAAAACATTCAGTACTTC.

V gene TRBV7-9 combines with J gene TRBJ1-3; weak D call: TRBD1 (5 bases). The CDR3 is made up of 16 amino acids. Germline-derived CDR1 and CDR2 are SEHNR and FQNEAQ (reference sequence). V lost 1 base, J lost 0 bases, and 10 bases lay in between. The CDR3 DNA follows: TGTGCCAGCAGCTTAGAGCGGGGGACCTCTGGAAACACCATATATTTT. Amino acids: CASSLERGTSGNTIYF.

Remarks on this clone: One junction end disagrees with the germline gene, perhaps due to a read error. The rearrangement uses TRBV7-6 and TRBJ2-5; D is uncertain. This CDR3 region has 13 residues. Germline V gene lookup returns CDR1 SGHVS and CDR2 FNYEAQ. CDR3 DNA: TGTGCCAACAGCCCCGGCTGGGCCCAGACCCAGTACTTC. Translating it yields CANSPGWAQTQYF. Using reference TRBV7-6 and TRBJ2-5 for the parts outside the CDR3, the full variable domain is GAGVSQSPRYKVTKRGQDVALRCDPISGHVSLYWYRQALGQGPEFLTYFNYEAQQDKSGLPNDRFSAERPEGSISTLTIQRTEQRDSAMYRCANSPGWAQTQYFGPGTRLLVL.

The rearrangement links TRBV30 to TRBJ1-1; D possibly corresponds to TRBD1 (6 bases). The CDR3 consists of 14 residues. CDR1 is GTSNPN, CDR2 SVGIG, per germline (reference sequence). The V end was cut by 0 bases, the J end by 5 bases, with 13 bases between. Here the CDR3 reads CAWSVHTGRTEAFF. The CDR3 nucleotides read TGTGCCTGGAGTGTTCACACAGGGCGGACTGAAGCTTTCTTT.

Note on this clone: An end of the junction differs from the germline gene, which may be a read error. The chain joins TRBV30 to TRBJ2-7; 7 bases line up with TRBD2. CDR1 is GTSNPN and CDR2 is SVGIG in the germline V gene (reference sequence). CDR3 size: 11 residues. CDR3 in amino acids: CAWRAEDRGDF. Here the CDR3 DNA reads TGTGCCTGGAGGGCTGAGGACCGGGGGGACTTC.

The chain carries TRBV28 and TRBJ1-2; 7 nucleotides align to TRBD1. Germline CDR1 reads MDHEN; CDR2 reads SYDVKM. J was trimmed by 6 bases and V by 5 bases; bases with no gene match: 9. The CDR3 loop spans 14 amino acids. The CDR3 here is CASSLDRVENGYTF. CDR3 in DNA: TGTGCCAGCAGTCTTGACAGGGTCGAGAATGGCTACACCTTC.

This clone has only a few counts. The rearrangement uses TRBV7-2 and TRBJ1-5, with D unclear. V was shortened by 0 bases and J by 5 bases, with 5 bases between the two germline ends. Per the germline V gene, CDR1 is SGHTA and CDR2 is FQGNSA. The CDR3 contains 13 residues. CDR3 sequence reads: CASSLAQDQPQHF. The CDR3, as DNA: TGTGCCAGCAGCTTAGCGCAGGATCAGCCCCAGCATTTT.

V usage is TRBV28 and J usage is TRBJ2-2; 9 bases align to TRBD1. The V gene end was trimmed by 4 bases and the J gene end by 7 bases; junction bases not matched to a gene: 10. CDR1 and CDR2 from the germline V gene are MDHEN and SYDVKM. The CDR3 spans 16 residues. The CDR3 protein is CASSSAGQGRVGELFF. CDR3 bases: TGTGCCAGCAGTTCCGCGGGACAGGGTCGGGTCGGGGAGCTGTTTTTT.

V gene TRBV4-3 combines with J gene TRBJ1-4, with D hard to call. Germline V gene lookup returns CDR1 LGHNA and CDR2 YSLEER. This CDR3 is built from 14 residues. The germline V and J ends were trimmed by 0 bases and 3 bases, with 5 bases remaining between them. DNA for the CDR3: TGCGCCAGCAGCCAAGACAGCGCTAATGAAAAACTGTTTTTT. It translates to CASSQDSANEKLFF.

This clone has just a few counts. The chain links TRBV11-2 to TRBJ2-7; TRBD1 might be the D (6 bases). Germline V gene sequence: CDR1 SGHAT, CDR2 FQNNGV. The CDR3 consists of 14 residues. V was clipped by 2 bases and J by 6 bases, with 14 bases between them. The CDR3 spells CASSLIRGGGEQYF. The CDR3 nucleotides read TGTGCCAGCAGCTTAATCAGGGGTGGAGGCGAGCAGTACTTC.

J is TRBJ1-3 and V is TRBV10-3; no definite D call. CDR1 is ENHRY, CDR2 SYGVKD, per germline. The CDR3 covers 17 residues. Here the CDR3 reads CASTPVSPLSSGNTIYF. CDR3 bases: TGTGCTTCTACCCCGGTTAGCCCCTTGAGCTCTGGAAACACCATATATTTT.

This clone has more than one count but fewer than ten. The rearrangement uses TRBV7-2 and TRBJ2-5; 8 bases align to TRBD2. This CDR3 is 14 amino acids long. In germline, CDR1 is SGHTA, CDR2 FQGNSA. V shed 6 bases and J 5 bases; nucleotides not matched to a gene: 8. This CDR3 reads CASRTGGAAETQYF. The CDR3 region has the DNA TGTGCCAGCAGGACCGGGGGGGCGGCGGAGACCCAGTACTTC.

The rearrangement joins TRBV6-6 to TRBJ2-1; 10 nucleotides agree with TRBD2. With 5 bases clipped from V and 4 bases from J, the junction kept 2 bases outside the gene matches. Germline V lookup: CDR1 MNHNY, CDR2 SVGAGI (reference sequence). There are 14 residues in the CDR3. The CDR3 spells CASSGTSDYNEQFF. The CDR3 DNA follows: TGTGCCAGCAGTGGGACTAGCGATTACAATGAGCAGTTCTTC.

V is TRBV28 and J is TRBJ1-2; 8 bases align to TRBD1. V was clipped by 6 bases and J by 3 bases; unmatched bases: 9. The CDR3 consists of 15 residues. Per the germline V gene, CDR1 is MDHEN and CDR2 is SYDVKM. As DNA, the CDR3 is TGTGCCAGCAGCCTAACGACAGGGGTCGACTATGGCTACACCTTC. Translating it yields CASSLTTGVDYGYTF.

V and J are TRBV11-2 and TRBJ2-5; TRBD1 aligns across 9 bases. Germline V lookup: CDR1 SGHAT, CDR2 FQNNGV. Germline trimming cut 3 bases from V and 11 bases from J; bases unmatched to any gene: 10. This CDR3 contains 14 residues. In DNA, the CDR3 is TGTGCCAGCAGCTTCGGGACAGGGAACTCTGAGCAGTACTTC. Protein sequence: CASSFGTGNSEQYF.

This chain connects TRBV7-6 to TRBJ2-5; 7 bases fit TRBD1. Germline V gene data show CDR1 as SGHVS and CDR2 as FNYEAQ. The CDR3 sequence is 17 residues long. V lost 5 bases to trimming and J lost 4 bases; unmatched junction nucleotides: 16. The CDR3 here is CASSPTSTGVRRETQYF. The CDR3 region has the DNA TGTGCCAGCAGCCCCACTAGTACAGGGGTGAGAAGAGAGACCCAGTACTTC.

The chain uses TRBV30 and TRBJ2-1; TRBD2 matches at 7 bases. This CDR3 region has 15 residues. V shed 3 bases and J 1 base; nucleotides not matched to a gene: 6. Germline assignment: CDR1 GTSNPN and CDR2 SVGIG (reference sequence). CDR3 DNA sequence: TGTGCCTGGAGAAGGTGGGGGGGTTCCTACAATGAGCAGTTCTTC. Protein product: CAWRRWGGSYNEQFF.

V usage is TRBV27 and J usage is TRBJ1-1, with D maybe TRBD1 (5 bases). The germline gives CDR1 MNHEY, CDR2 SMNVEV (reference sequence). This CDR3 spans 17 amino acids. Trimming took off 4 bases at V and 4 bases at J, with 22 bases between the two ends. This chain's CDR3 is CASSSPLGQRGGTEAFF. The CDR3 bases are TGTGCCAGCAGTTCACCCCTCGGGCAACGCGGGGGCACTGAAGCTTTCTTT.

This clone was recorded only once. The chain is built from TRBV6-5 and TRBJ2-3; 7 bases are shared with TRBD1. This CDR3 region has 15 residues. Germline V gives CDR1 MNHEY, CDR2 SVGAGI. Trimming took 2 bases from V and 2 from J; bases not matched to a gene: 4. CDR3 amino acids: CASSYLGQATDTQYF. DNA for the CDR3: TGTGCCAGCAGTTACCTTGGACAGGCCACAGATACGCAGTATTTT.